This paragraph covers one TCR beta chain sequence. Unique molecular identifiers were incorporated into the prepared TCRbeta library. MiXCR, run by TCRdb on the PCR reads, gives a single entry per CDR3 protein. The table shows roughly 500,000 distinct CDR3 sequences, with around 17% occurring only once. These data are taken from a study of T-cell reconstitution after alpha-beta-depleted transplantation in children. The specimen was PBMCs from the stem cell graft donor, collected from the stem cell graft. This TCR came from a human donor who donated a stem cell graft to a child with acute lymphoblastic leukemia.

Here the CDR3 reads CASSKGAGLAHNEQFF. The CDR3 coding sequence is TGTGCCAGCAGTAAGGGCGCGGGACTAGCGCACAATGAGCAGTTCTTC. The J gene is TRBJ2-1, the V gene TRBV2, with TRBD2 matching over 10 bases. From germline, CDR1 is SNHLY and CDR2 FYNNEI. The CDR3 runs 16 residues. V lost 5 bases, J lost 5 bases, and 9 bases stayed unmatched.